A selection of T cell receptor beta chains follows, all from one sample in a study of early T cells in non-severe SARS-CoV-2 infection. TCRdb called the 5' RACE reads again in MiXCR, with one record for every CDR3 protein. In the table there are fewer than 85,000 distinct CDR3 sequences, 10% to 12% of which are singletons. The sample here was whole blood, taken at baseline. Receptors were obtained from an adult who was a healthcare worker with PCR-confirmed SARS-CoV-2 infection or an uninfected control (not recorded which). Both conserved end residues are part of each CDR3. Each record gives: V gene, CDR3 length, D gene, J gene, clone size, CDR3 protein, CDR3 DNA. The D gene is left open where the match is weak. Clone size, where shown, is once, few, many, or a class for clones that have expanded.

v_gene: TRBV20-1
len: 17
d_gene: NA
j_gene: TRBJ2-1
abundance: few
CDR3aa: CSARAEGYTGPYNEQFF
CDR3nt: TGCAGTGCTAGGGCCGAAGGGTACACCGGTCCGTACAATGAGCAGTTCTTC

v_gene: TRBV13
len: 13
d_gene: TRBD1
j_gene: TRBJ1-1
abundance: NA
CDR3aa: CASSRGRGTEAFF
CDR3nt: TGTGCCAGCAGCAGGGGGCGCGGCACTGAAGCTTTCTTT

v_gene: TRBV30
len: 14
d_gene: TRBD1
j_gene: TRBJ1-5
abundance: NA
CDR3aa: CAWSGTGVGQPQHF
CDR3nt: TGTGCCTGGAGCGGGACAGGAGTCGGACAGCCCCAGCATTTT

v_gene: TRBV6-1
len: 17
d_gene: NA
j_gene: TRBJ1-2
abundance: NA
CDR3aa: CASSTGTTRGINYGYTF
CDR3nt: TGTGCCAGCAGCACCGGGACAACCCGGGGTATTAACTATGGCTACACCTTC

v_gene: TRBV2
len: 14
d_gene: NA
j_gene: TRBJ1-1
abundance: many
CDR3aa: CASTIDGGLLEAFF
CDR3nt: TGTGCCAGCACCATCGATGGAGGGTTACTTGAAGCTTTCTTT

v_gene: TRBV7-9
len: 18
d_gene: TRBD2
j_gene: TRBJ2-7
abundance: few
CDR3aa: CASSKTSGGALKSYEQYF
CDR3nt: TGTGCCAGCAGCAAGACTAGCGGGGGGGCCCTCAAATCCTACGAGCAGTACTTC

v_gene: TRBV5-6
len: 18
d_gene: TRBD2
j_gene: TRBJ2-3
abundance: many
CDR3aa: CASSGGLAGGLSTDTQYF
CDR3nt: TGTGCCAGCAGCGGAGGACTAGCGGGGGGGCTCAGCACAGATACGCAGTATTTT

v_gene: TRBV9
len: 15
d_gene: TRBD1
j_gene: TRBJ1-2
abundance: NA
CDR3aa: CASSAGQGSAYGYTF
CDR3nt: TGTGCCAGCAGCGCGGGACAGGGGTCCGCCTATGGCTACACCTTC

v_gene: TRBV5-1
len: 14
d_gene: TRBD1
j_gene: TRBJ2-7
abundance: few
CDR3aa: CASSLRTGGDEQYF
CDR3nt: TGCGCCAGCAGCTTACGGACAGGGGGCGACGAGCAGTACTTC

v_gene: TRBV2
len: 12
d_gene: NA
j_gene: TRBJ1-2
abundance: many
CDR3aa: CASRGPNYGYTF
CDR3nt: TGTGCCAGCAGGGGGCCGAACTATGGCTACACCTTC